The 21 T cell receptor beta chains listed next were all sequenced from one sample in a study of cytomegalovirus exposure and HLA in healthy donors. PCR employed 60 Vbeta and 13 Jbeta primers. The repertoire was sequenced with immunoSEQ multiplex PCR; TCRdb's copy has only in-frame clones and lacks some. The sample yields over 100,000 clones, about 61% seen once. The sample comprised PBMCs. The receptors were sampled from a woman aged 40 to 50 in good health and CMV-seronegative.

The V and J genes are TRBV25-1 and TRBJ1-6; D is unresolved. This CDR3 spans 15 amino acids. Germline loops: CDR1 MGHDK, CDR2 SYGVNS. Trimming pared 1 base from V and 9 bases from J, leaving 13 bases between. CDR3 loop: CASSEWEVKTSPLHF. The DNA of the CDR3 is TGTGCCAGCAGTGAATGGGAGGTGAAGACTTCACCCCTCCACTTT. Variable domain in full (rest from reference TRBV25-1 and TRBJ1-6): EADIYQTPRYLVIGTGKKITLECSQTMGHDKMYWYQQDPGMELHLIHYSYGVNSTEKGDLSSESTVSRIRTEHFPLTLESARPSHTSQYLCASSEWEVKTSPLHFGNGTRLTVT.

This clone was found a few times. The V gene is TRBV28, the J gene TRBJ2-7, with a weak D call TRBD2 (5 bases). The CDR3 length is 15 residues. Trimming cost V 2 bases and J 4 bases, with 15 bases left between them. The germline CDR1 and CDR2 sequences are MDHEN and SYDVKM. DNA of the CDR3: TGTGCCAGCAGTTTAGGGTCCCGGGGAGTTTACGAGCAGTACTTC. This gives the protein CASSLGSRGVYEQYF. Looking up the rest from reference TRBV28 and TRBJ2-7 gives the full variable domain: DVKVTQSSRYLVKRTGEKVFLECVQDMDHENMFWYRQDPGLGLRLIYFSYDVKMKEKGDIPEGYSVSREKKERFSLILESASTNQTSMYLCASSLGSRGVYEQYFGPGTRLTVT.

The rearrangement joins TRBV9 to TRBJ1-1; TRBD1 matches 7 bases. Germline loops: CDR1 SGDLS, CDR2 YYNGEE. This CDR3 has 13 residues. V lost 4 bases, J lost 5 bases, and 5 bases stayed unmatched. CDR3 amino acids: CASSPDRETEAFF. The CDR3 DNA reads TGTGCCAGCAGCCCCGACAGGGAAACTGAAGCTTTCTTT.

J is TRBJ2-3 and V is TRBV30, with TRBD2 matching over 13 bases. V lost 2 bases and J lost 14; bases outside the gene matches: 7. Germline values: CDR1 GTSNPN, CDR2 SVGIG (reference sequence). This CDR3 comprises 13 residues. CDR3 nucleotide sequence: TGTGCCTGGAGTTGGGGGACTAGCGGGGCTGGGTATTTT. It yields the protein CAWSWGTSGAGYF.

The chain uses TRBV29-1 and TRBJ1-5; D is unresolved. This CDR3 has 13 amino acids. The V gene's germline CDR1 is SQVTM and CDR2 ANQGSEA. V dropped 4 bases and J dropped 2 bases, with 9 bases sitting between them. The CDR3 DNA is TGCAGCGTTGCCGACAACCGCAATCAGCCCCAGCATTTT. Translation gives CSVADNRNQPQHF.

This rearrangement joins TRBV29-1 to TRBJ1-2; 8 bases align to TRBD1. CDR1 is SQVTM and CDR2 is ANQGSEA in the germline V gene. The CDR3 spans 15 residues. The junction had 9 bases not matched to a gene; V was cut back by 4 bases and J by 2 bases. CDR3 sequence (DNA): TGCAGCGTTGCCCCTCGGGCAGGGGGCAACTATGGCTACACCTTC. This translates into CSVAPRAGGNYGYTF.

The chain recombines TRBV5-1 with TRBJ1-2; no clear D gene. The V end was cut by 6 bases, the J end by 6 bases, with 18 bases between. The CDR3 covers 14 residues. CDR1 and CDR2 from the germline V gene are SGHRS and YFSETQ. CDR3 nucleotide sequence: TGCGCCAGCACCGAGGTCGTTGGCGCTCATGGCTACACCTTC. It encodes CASTEVVGAHGYTF. The full variable domain, with the rest looked up from reference TRBV5-1 and TRBJ1-2, is KAGVTQTPRYLIKTRGQQVTLSCSPISGHRSVSWYQQTPGQGLQFLFEYFSETQRNKGNFPGRFSGRQFSNSRSEMNVSTLELGDSALYLCASTEVVGAHGYTFGSGTRLTVV.

The V gene is TRBV4-1, the J gene TRBJ1-5; TRBD1 agrees at 8 bases. This CDR3 has 16 amino acids. Germline-derived CDR1 and CDR2 are MGHRA and YSYEKL. With 4 bases clipped from V and 2 bases from J, the junction kept 7 bases outside the gene matches. The DNA of the CDR3 is TGCGCCAGCAGCCCGCCCGACAGGGGTGGCAATCAGCCCCAGCATTTT. As protein: CASSPPDRGGNQPQHF.

This sequence joins TRBV4-2 and TRBJ1-1; a possible D gene is TRBD1 (6 bases). The CDR3 loop spans 14 amino acids. Germline V gives CDR1 LGHNA, CDR2 YNFKEQ. The ends were cut back, 3 bases at V and 4 bases at J, with 12 bases in the middle. DNA of the CDR3: TGTGCCAGCAGCCAGCTGGACAGTGTCACTGAAGCTTTCTTT. Translation gives CASSQLDSVTEAFF.

The rearrangement links TRBV10-1 to TRBJ1-2; tentatively, D is TRBD1 (5 bases). The CDR3 spans 13 residues. The germline CDR1 and CDR2 sequences are WNHNN and SYGVQD (reference sequence). Trimming pared 4 bases from V and 5 bases from J, leaving 11 bases between. The CDR3 sequence: CASSADRSYGYTF. The CDR3 DNA follows: TGCGCCAGCAGTGCCGACAGAAGTTATGGCTACACCTTC.

The genes are TRBV2 and TRBJ1-2, with 7 positions matching TRBD1. This CDR3 spans 19 amino acids. The germline gives CDR1 SNHLY, CDR2 FYNNEI. Trimming took 6 bases from V and 4 from J; bases not matched to a gene: 23. CDR3 protein: CASSIPISQTGTEIYGYTF. CDR3 coding DNA: TGTGCCAGCAGCATACCTATATCACAGACAGGGACCGAAATCTATGGCTACACCTTC. The full variable domain, its missing parts supplied by reference TRBV2 and TRBJ1-2, is EPEVTQTPSHQVTQMGQEVILRCVPISNHLYFYWYRQILGQKVEFLVSFYNNEISEKSEIFDDQFSVERPDGSNFTLKIRSTKLEDSAMYFCASSIPISQTGTEIYGYTFGSGTRLTVV.

This chain links TRBV5-1 with TRBJ2-2, with 11 bases aligning to TRBD2. V was pared by 1 base and J by 6 bases, with 5 bases of the junction left unmatched. The CDR3 extends over 16 amino acids. CDR1 and CDR2 from the germline V gene are SGHRS and YFSETQ. CDR3 nucleotide sequence: TGCGCCAGCAGCTTGTCTAGCGGGGGGATTGCCGGGGAGCTGTTTTTT. Protein product: CASSLSSGGIAGELFF.

This clone was seen only once. The sample contains more than one DNA sequence encoding this CDR3. The V and J genes are TRBV11-2 and TRBJ1-2; weak D call: TRBD1 (5 bases). Trimming took 1 base from V and 2 from J, leaving 8 bases between them. CDR3 length: 14 amino acids. Germline CDR1 reads SGHAT; CDR2 reads FQNNGV. The CDR3: CASSLGQSNYGYTF. The CDR3 bases are TGTGCCAGCAGCTTAGGACAGAGCAACTATGGCTACACCTTC.

The chain links TRBV18 to TRBJ1-2; 10 bases map to TRBD1. V lost 3 bases to trimming and J lost 4 bases; unmatched junction nucleotides: 5. The CDR3 totals 15 residues. Germline assignment: CDR1 KGHSH and CDR2 LQKENI. The CDR3 coding sequence is TGTGCCAGCTCACCCGGGACAGGGGCTACCTATGGCTACACCTTC. Amino acid sequence: CASSPGTGATYGYTF.

This chain links TRBV5-1 with TRBJ1-1, with a tentative D call TRBD1 (5 bases). Trimming removed 1 base from V and 7 bases from J, with 23 bases in between. Germline CDR1 is SGHRS and CDR2 is YFSETQ. The CDR3 covers 17 residues. The DNA for the CDR3 is TGCGCCAGCAGCTTGACCCCAGGCGGGGGGGAGGTGGGTGAAGCTTTCTTT. Residues: CASSLTPGGGEVGEAFF.

The chain uses TRBV5-6 and TRBJ1-2; D may be TRBD1 (6 bases). Germline CDR1 is SGHDT and CDR2 is YYEEEE. The CDR3 is 17 amino acids. Trimming took 0 bases from V and 5 from J, leaving 20 bases between them. CDR3 bases: TGTGCCAGCAGCTTGGCCGGTGGGGGGGCCCCAAGGTATGGCTACACCTTC. Protein sequence: CASSLAGGGAPRYGYTF.

The V call is TRBV5-1, the J call TRBJ2-7; TRBD1 aligns across 9 bases. The germline CDR1 and CDR2 sequences are SGHRS and YFSETQ. With V trimmed by 7 bases and J by 5 bases, 7 bases remained unmatched. The CDR3 loop spans 13 amino acids. The CDR3 loop reads CASAGTGSNEQYF. DNA for the CDR3: TGCGCCAGCGCCGGGACAGGGAGCAACGAGCAGTACTTC.

The rearrangement uses TRBV28 and TRBJ1-6; 7 nucleotides agree with TRBD1. From germline, CDR1 is MDHEN and CDR2 SYDVKM. The CDR3 contains 15 residues. The V segment lost 1 base and the J segment 9 bases; nucleotides outside the gene matches: 6. CDR3 nucleotide sequence: TGTGCCAGCAGTTTATTTCGACAGGGTGGTTCACCCCTCCACTTT. This codes for CASSLFRQGGSPLHF.

The J gene is TRBJ2-1, the V gene TRBV5-6, with D maybe TRBD1 (6 bases). Looked up from germline, CDR1 is SGHDT and CDR2 is YYEEEE. V was clipped by 4 bases and J by 8 bases, with 19 bases between them. This CDR3 is 15 amino acids long. The chain's CDR3 is CASSPTLQGKYEQFF. The CDR3 DNA reads as TGTGCCAGCAGCCCAACACTACAGGGAAAGTATGAGCAGTTCTTC.

This clone was observed a few times. The chain employs TRBV4-2 and TRBJ2-5, with D perhaps TRBD2 (6 bases). The CDR3 has 12 amino acids. Trimming shortened V by 9 bases and J by 1 base, and 9 bases separated the two germline ends. Germline V gene data show CDR1 as LGHNA and CDR2 as YNFKEQ. The CDR3 DNA follows: TGTGCCAGTGGGGGGACCCAAGAGACCCAGTACTTC. This codes for CASGGTQETQYF.

The chain couples TRBV9 to TRBJ1-3; 8 nucleotides match TRBD1. The CDR3 extends over 15 amino acids. Germline V lookup: CDR1 SGDLS, CDR2 YYNGEE. The junction had 9 bases not matched to a gene; V was cut back by 3 bases and J by 7 bases. DNA of the CDR3: TGTGCCAGCAGCGCCGGACAGGGTGATAGGAACACCATATATTTT. It codes for CASSAGQGDRNTIYF.